The 14 T cell receptor beta chains in this list originate from one sample, sequenced in a study of CD8+ T cells in alopecia areata. As the sequencing template, cDNA was produced by extracting RNA and reverse transcribing it. Some clones are missing from TCRdb's copy, which holds only in-frame ones; the method was immunoSEQ multiplex PCR. The sample yields approximately 90,000 clones, more than 65% seen once. The treatment here: oral pan-JAK inhibitor, 5-10 mg twice daily. The sample was CD8+ T cells sorted from blood, taken around week 46, from a patient treated with tofacitinib. These receptors all come from a human donor with alopecia areata.

The V call is TRBV6-1, the J call TRBJ2-1, with TRBD2 matching over 9 bases. This CDR3 is 14 amino acids long. Germline loops: CDR1 MNHNS, CDR2 SASEGT. The V gene end was trimmed by 3 bases and the J gene end by 5 bases; junction bases not matched to a gene: 2. CDR3 sequence: CASSEAGGNNEQFF. CDR3 nucleotides: TGTGCCAGCAGTGAGGCGGGGGGGAACAATGAGCAGTTCTTC.

In DNA form, the CDR3 reads TGTGCCAGCAGCGAGGCGGATGACAATGAGCAGTTCTTC. Its translation: CASSEADDNEQFF. J is TRBJ2-1 and V is TRBV13, with no clear D. Trimming took off 5 bases at V and 5 bases at J, with 10 bases between the two ends. CDR1 PRHDT and CDR2 FYEKMQ come from the germline V gene (reference sequence). The CDR3 is 13 amino acids. The complete variable domain, with remaining parts taken from reference TRBV13 and TRBJ2-1, reads AAGVIQSPRHLIKEKRETATLKCYPIPRHDTVYWYQQGPGQDPQFLISFYEKMQSDKGSIPDRFSAQQFSDYHSELNMSSLELGDSALYFCASSEADDNEQFFGPGTRLTVL.

V usage is TRBV10-3 and J usage is TRBJ2-7; 11 bases agree with TRBD1. V lost 6 bases and J lost 6; bases outside the gene matches: 7. The CDR3 length is 14 residues. Germline lookup yields CDR1 ENHRY and CDR2 SYGVKD. The CDR3 nucleotides are TGTGCCATCAGGGGGGACAGGGGGTCTGGCGAGCAGTACTTC. Translated, it gives CAIRGDRGSGEQYF.

This clone was found once. The chain combines TRBV27 with TRBJ2-3; no firm D call. Trimming took 0 bases from V and 10 from J, leaving 8 bases between them. The length of the CDR3 is 12 residues. Germline-derived CDR1 and CDR2 are MNHEY and SMNVEV (reference sequence). CDR3 residues: CASSLSTAPQYF. CDR3 bases: TGTGCCAGCAGTTTATCCACAGCCCCGCAGTATTTT.

This clone is a singleton in its sample. The CDR3 sequence is CASSPRQYGANVLTF. The CDR3 bases are TGTGCCAGCAGCCCCCGGCAGTACGGGGCCAACGTCCTGACTTTC. The V gene is TRBV9, the J gene TRBJ2-6; D is uncertain. The CDR3 extends over 15 amino acids. The germline V gene has CDR1 SGDLS and CDR2 YYNGEE. The ends were cut back, 4 bases at V and 4 bases at J, with 12 bases in the middle. The whole variable domain, filled in from reference TRBV9 and TRBJ2-6, reads DSGVTQTPKHLITATGQRVTLRCSPRSGDLSVYWYQQSLDQGLQFLIQYYNGEERAKGNILERFSAQQFPDLHSELNLSSLELGDSALYFCASSPRQYGANVLTFGAGSRLTVL.

Here the CDR3 DNA reads TGTGCCAGCCAACAGGCTTCAGATACGCAGTATTTT. It encodes CASQQASDTQYF. V and J are TRBV5-6 and TRBJ2-3; possible D gene TRBD1, 5 bases. The V gene's germline CDR1 is SGHDT and CDR2 YYEEEE. The CDR3 consists of 12 residues. V gave up 7 bases and J gave up 4 bases, with 10 bases separating them.

This clone ranks as medium-sized. The genes are TRBV14 and TRBJ1-4; no definite D call. The V gene's germline CDR1 is SGHDN and CDR2 FVKESK. The V gene lost 5 bases and the J gene lost 4 bases, with 8 bases spanning the gap. There are 13 residues in the CDR3. The CDR3 DNA follows: TGTGCCAGCAGCTTATCAAGTAATGAAAAACTGTTTTTT. It codes for CASSLSSNEKLFF.

This clone was observed a few times. J is TRBJ2-1 and V is TRBV4-3; 7 bases match TRBD1. CDR3 length: 13 residues. V was clipped by 4 bases and J by 6 bases; unmatched bases: 3. Germline V gives CDR1 LGHNA, CDR2 YSLEER. CDR3 in DNA: TGCGCCAGCAGCCCTAACAGGGGCAATGAGCAGTTCTTC. It codes for CASSPNRGNEQFF.

The rearrangement links TRBV15 to TRBJ2-7; D may be TRBD2 (5 bases). Germline CDR1 and CDR2: LNHNV and YYDKDF (reference sequence). V gave up 0 bases and J gave up 3 bases, with 18 bases separating them. The CDR3 is made up of 17 amino acids. CDR3 sequence: CATSRDTPDSPNYEQYF. The CDR3 region has the DNA TGTGCCACCAGCAGAGATACCCCGGACTCTCCGAACTACGAGCAGTACTTC.

This clone occurred a few times. V and J are TRBV10-2 and TRBJ2-1; 9 bases line up with TRBD2. V gave up 0 bases and J gave up 6 bases; unmatched junction bases: 6. The CDR3 has 16 amino acids. The germline V gene encodes CDR1 WSHSY and CDR2 SAAADI. CDR3 protein: CASSESGSGGLNEQFF. CDR3 in DNA: TGCGCCAGCAGTGAGTCGGGAAGCGGGGGGCTCAATGAGCAGTTCTTC.

Points on this clone: Other DNA sequences in this specimen translate into the identical CDR3. The CDR3 sequence is CASSSGYNEQFF. CDR3 in DNA: TGTGCCAGCAGTTCGGGTTACAATGAGCAGTTCTTC. V and J are TRBV5-6 and TRBJ2-1; D is unresolved. This CDR3 is 12 amino acids long. Looked up from germline, CDR1 is SGHDT and CDR2 is YYEEEE. Trimming took 5 bases from V and 4 from J, leaving 7 bases between them.

CDR3 protein: CASSGGFEAFF. The CDR3 coding sequence is TGCGCCAGCAGCGGCGGTTTTGAAGCTTTCTTT. The chain recombines TRBV5-1 with TRBJ1-1; D gene unclear. The CDR3 covers 11 residues. V was trimmed by 4 bases and J by 7 bases, leaving 8 bases between them. Germline V gives CDR1 SGHRS, CDR2 YFSETQ. The full variable domain, completed using reference TRBV5-1 and TRBJ1-1, is KAGVTQTPRYLIKTRGQQVTLSCSPISGHRSVSWYQQTPGQGLQFLFEYFSETQRNKGNFPGRFSGRQFSNSRSEMNVSTLELGDSALYLCASSGGFEAFFGQGTRLTVV.

This clone showed up just once. The chain carries TRBV6-1 and TRBJ1-2; D gene unclear. V lost 2 bases and J lost 6, with 13 bases in between. Germline-derived CDR1 and CDR2 are MNHNS and SASEGT. The CDR3 has 14 residues. This CDR3 reads CASSETWGMDGYTF. CDR3 bases: TGTGCCAGCAGTGAAACGTGGGGAATGGATGGCTACACCTTC.

This clone has just a few counts. Other DNA sequences within the sample encode an identical CDR3. The chain is built from TRBV19 and TRBJ2-1; no definite D call. This CDR3 spans 11 amino acids. V was pared by 4 bases and J by 4 bases, with 2 bases between. CDR1 is LNHDA and CDR2 is SQIVND in the germline V gene (reference sequence). The CDR3 here is CASSNYNEQFF. Written as DNA, the CDR3 is TGTGCCAGTAGTAATTACAATGAGCAGTTCTTC.